Below, 30 T cell receptor beta chains from the same sample are listed, as sequenced in a study of T cells in Graves' hyperthyroidism and ophthalmopathy. Regions amplified from RNA transcripts were the TCR beta CDR3 regions. The HTBI set primed first-round TCR CDR3 RT-PCR. TCRdb called the multiplex PCR reads again in MiXCR, with one record for every CDR3 protein. The sample includes about 640,000 distinct CDR3 sequences, 13% to 15% of them seen just once. Sequencing was carried out using blood. These receptors were taken from a woman aged 45-65 years with Graves' ophthalmopathy.

This clonotype was recorded at least ten times. The gene calls are TRBV27 and TRBJ2-7; TRBD2 matches at 7 bases. CDR3 length equals 14 residues. The junction had 2 bases not matched to a gene; V was cut back by 2 bases and J by 1 base. The germline V gene has CDR1 MNHEY and CDR2 SMNVEV (reference sequence). The DNA of the CDR3 is TGTGCCAGCAGTTTAGGAGCGGGGTCCTACGAGCAGTACTTC. Translation gives CASSLGAGSYEQYF.

In the case of this clonotype: A single base separates this from a much larger clone, so it may be a read error. The chain employs TRBV6-1 and TRBJ2-7; 9 positions agree with TRBD2. V dropped 5 bases and J dropped 5; count of bases not matched to a gene: 7. CDR1 and CDR2 from the germline V gene are MNHNS and SASEGT. This CDR3 has 14 residues. CDR3 protein: CASSPSGKTHEQYF. The CDR3 DNA reads TGTGCCAGCAGTCCTAGCGGGAAGACCCACGAGCAGTACTTC.

This clonotype was counted at least ten times. The chain employs TRBV28 and TRBJ2-3; 14 bases are a match to TRBD2. Germline values: CDR1 MDHEN, CDR2 SYDVKM. J was trimmed by 5 bases and V by 5 bases; bases with no gene match: 12. There are 18 residues in the CDR3. The CDR3 is CASSRRTSGRLGGDTQYF. CDR3 nucleotide sequence: TGTGCCAGCAGTCGCAGGACTAGCGGGAGGCTCGGGGGAGATACGCAGTATTTT.

This chain connects TRBV4-3 to TRBJ2-7, with TRBD2 matching 9 bases. Trimming at V came to 4 bases and at J to 4 bases, leaving 20 bases not matched to a gene. Germline CDR1 and CDR2: LGHNA and YSLEER. The CDR3 runs 19 residues. The CDR3 loop is CASSPSGPSSGTNAYEQYF. CDR3 DNA: TGCGCCAGCAGCCCAAGCGGACCGTCTAGCGGGACGAACGCGTACGAGCAGTACTTC.

V and J are TRBV6-1 and TRBJ2-1; TRBD1 matches at 7 bases. The CDR3 is 17 amino acids. The J segment lost 3 bases and the V segment lost 3 bases, leaving 11 bases of the junction unmatched. Germline V CDR1 and CDR2: MNHNS, SASEGT. CDR3 DNA: TGTGCCAGCAGTGACCCATTCCGGGACAGAGACTACAATGAGCAGTTCTTC. Residues: CASSDPFRDRDYNEQFF.

This clonotype was counted ten times or more. The rearrangement links TRBV11-3 to TRBJ2-7; D unresolved. CDR1 and CDR2 from the germline V gene are SGHNT and YENEEA. CDR3 size: 14 residues. V dropped 4 bases and J dropped 1 base, with 11 bases sitting between them. The CDR3: CASSYEEYSYEQYF. The DNA of the CDR3 is TGTGCCAGCAGCTACGAAGAGTATTCCTACGAGCAGTACTTC.

This clonotype was seen at least ten times. This rearrangement joins TRBV12-3 or TRBV12-4 to TRBJ2-3; D perhaps matches TRBD1 (5 bases). Trimming cost V 2 bases and J 6 bases, with 12 bases left between them. This CDR3 comprises 14 residues. Written as DNA, the CDR3 is TGTGCCAGCAGTTTAAGCAGGGTTGGTGATACGCAGTATTTT. This translates into CASSLSRVGDTQYF.

As concerns this clonotype: This sequence may be a read error, since a much larger clone differs from it by one base. The chain has TRBV15 and TRBJ2-7, with TRBD1 matching over 8 bases. There are 14 residues in the CDR3. CDR1 is LNHNV and CDR2 is YYDKDF in the germline V gene (reference sequence). The J segment lost 3 bases and the V segment lost 4 bases, leaving 5 bases of the junction unmatched. In DNA, the CDR3 is TGTGCCACCAGCAATGGACAGGGAGGCTACGAGCAGTACTTC. Encoded protein: CATSNGQGGYEQYF.

This clonotype was counted many times. V is TRBV28 and J is TRBJ1-4; 9 bases agree with TRBD1. Germline-derived CDR1 and CDR2 are MDHEN and SYDVKM. The junction had 8 bases not matched to a gene; V was cut back by 5 bases and J by 7 bases. CDR3 length equals 15 residues. The CDR3 bases are TGTGCCAGCAGTCCTCCGACAGGGGGAAGTGAAAAACTGTTTTTT. Encoded protein: CASSPPTGGSEKLFF.

This clonotype was recorded only once. The chain couples TRBV12-3 or TRBV12-4 to TRBJ1-2; TRBD1 matches 7 bases. V was pared by 6 bases and J by 0 bases, with 4 bases of the junction left unmatched. The CDR3 totals 14 residues. CDR3 residues: CASSETGPNYGYTF. The CDR3 nucleotides are TGTGCCAGCAGCGAGACAGGGCCTAACTATGGCTACACCTTC.

This clonotype was seen at least ten times. The chain couples TRBV5-6 to TRBJ2-5; no reliable D call. CDR3 length: 14 residues. The V end was cut by 1 base, the J end by 1 base, with 8 bases between. Per germline, CDR1 SGHDT and CDR2 YYEEEE. CDR3 in DNA: TGTGCCAGCAGCTTGTTTCGGAGCCAAGAGACCCAGTACTTC. It translates to CASSLFRSQETQYF.

This rearrangement joins TRBV4-1 to TRBJ2-1; 15 bases map to TRBD2. This CDR3 has 15 amino acids. With V trimmed by 6 bases and J by 6 bases, 3 bases remained unmatched. CDR1 MGHRA and CDR2 YSYEKL come from the germline V gene. The CDR3 loop reads CASRSGLAGGNEQFF. Written as DNA, the CDR3 is TGCGCCAGCAGGTCGGGACTAGCGGGAGGCAATGAGCAGTTCTTC.

In its sample, this clonotype was seen many times. The genes are TRBV7-9 and TRBJ2-1; 14 bases are shared with TRBD2. The CDR3 is 18 residues long. Germline V lookup: CDR1 SEHNR, CDR2 FQNEAQ (reference sequence). The junction had 13 bases not matched to a gene; V was cut back by 4 bases and J by 8 bases. This CDR3 is CASSSPMGLAGAPDEQFF. DNA for the CDR3: TGTGCCAGCAGCTCACCCATGGGACTAGCGGGAGCTCCCGATGAGCAGTTCTTC.

This clonotype was counted only a few times. This sequence joins TRBV6-1 and TRBJ2-1, with 10 bases identical to TRBD2. Germline CDR1 is MNHNS and CDR2 is SASEGT. The CDR3 spans 15 residues. With V trimmed by 7 bases and J by 6 bases, 9 bases remained unmatched. The CDR3 region is CASTRLAGVLNEQFF. DNA of the CDR3: TGTGCCAGCACGCGTCTAGCGGGAGTCCTCAATGAGCAGTTCTTC.

This clonotype was counted a few times. The genes are TRBV6-2 or TRBV6-3 and TRBJ2-7; 9 positions agree with TRBD2. With V trimmed by 6 bases and J by 0 bases, 6 bases remained unmatched. The V gene's germline CDR1 is MNHEY and CDR2 SVGEGT. This CDR3 is built from 15 residues. The DNA for the CDR3 is TGTGCCAGCAGGACCAGCGGGAGGCCCTCCTACGAGCAGTACTTC. Translation gives CASRTSGRPSYEQYF.

This clonotype was counted many times. The chain employs TRBV27 and TRBJ2-1, with D possibly TRBD2 on 6 matching bases. V was shortened by 6 bases and J by 9 bases, with 15 bases between the two germline ends. Germline CDR1 MNHEY, CDR2 SMNVEV (reference sequence). The CDR3 is 13 residues long. This CDR3 reads CASRFYSGGEQFF. The CDR3 nucleotides are TGTGCCAGCAGGTTTTATTCCGGGGGTGAGCAGTTCTTC.

This clonotype has at least ten counts. The CDR3 DNA follows: TGCGCCAGCAGCTTCAGCCTTGACAGGGCCCCCTACAATGAGCAGTTCTTC. It encodes CASSFSLDRAPYNEQFF. The rearrangement uses TRBV5-1 and TRBJ2-1, with TRBD1 matching 7 bases. Unmatched junction bases numbered 10, after V lost 2 bases and J lost 2 bases. Germline V gene data show CDR1 as SGHRS and CDR2 as YFSETQ. The CDR3 spans 17 residues.

Remarks on this clonotype: Its ends do not fully match the called genes, so a read error is possible. This chain links TRBV20-1 with TRBJ2-2; D perhaps matches TRBD2 (7 bases). Germline V gene data show CDR1 as DFQATT and CDR2 as SNEGSKA (reference sequence). This CDR3 region has 15 residues. As DNA, the CDR3 is TGCAGTGCTAGAGAAAGGGGGAGGGCGCCCGGGGGGCTGTTTTTT. Protein product: CSARERGRAPGGLFF.

The genes are TRBV6-8 and TRBJ2-5, with D uncertain. Germline CDR1 reads MNHGY; CDR2 reads SAAAGT. The CDR3 has 17 amino acids. V lost 0 bases and J 2 bases, leaving 16 bases between the germline ends. In nucleotides, the CDR3 is TGTGCCAGCAGTTACTCGCTTGTCCATCCTGTTCAAGAGACCCAGTACTTC. This sequence encodes CASSYSLVHPVQETQYF.

This clonotype was counted ten times or more. The chain carries TRBV30 and TRBJ2-1; no clear D gene. V was cut by 0 bases and J by 7 bases, with 7 bases left in between. The CDR3 covers 12 residues. Germline V gene lookup returns CDR1 GTSNPN and CDR2 SVGIG (reference sequence). The CDR3 protein is CAWSVQGNEQFF. DNA of the CDR3: TGTGCCTGGAGTGTACAAGGGAATGAGCAGTTCTTC.

The chain links TRBV7-9 to TRBJ2-4, with 9 bases matching TRBD1. CDR3 size: 20 residues. Germline V lookup: CDR1 SEHNR, CDR2 FQNEAQ (reference sequence). The trim removed 2 bases at V and 0 bases at J, leaving 14 bases unmatched. As DNA, the CDR3 is TGTGCCAGCAGCTTACTCGTAACCGGGACAGGGCCCATAGCCAAAAACATTCAGTACTTC. Its protein is CASSLLVTGTGPIAKNIQYF.

This chain uses TRBV7-8 with TRBJ1-4; D remains ambiguous. Germline V CDR1 and CDR2: SGHVS, FQNEAQ. This CDR3 has 16 amino acids. V gave up 2 bases and J gave up 0 bases, with 10 bases separating them. The CDR3 sequence: CASSLKRRATNEKLFF. CDR3 DNA: TGTGCCAGCAGCTTAAAGAGGAGGGCAACTAATGAAAAACTGTTTTTT.

This clonotype has at least ten counts. This chain links TRBV12-5 with TRBJ2-3; D unclear. CDR1 is LGHNT and CDR2 is FRNRAP in the germline V gene. The CDR3 runs 20 residues. The ends were cut back, 0 bases at V and 0 bases at J, with 22 bases in the middle. The CDR3 nucleotides are TGTGCTAGTGGTTTGGTAATAACGGTTAGCCTGAATTCTAGCACAGATACGCAGTATTTT. Residues: CASGLVITVSLNSSTDTQYF.

This clonotype occurred many times. CDR3 nucleotide sequence: TGCGCCAGCAGCCAAGATAGTTTCAGGGGTCAGCCCCAGCATTTT. Protein: CASSQDSFRGQPQHF. The chain recombines TRBV4-3 with TRBJ1-5; D may be TRBD1 (6 bases). With 0 bases removed from V and 6 bases from J, the gap between germline ends came to 12 bases. Per germline, CDR1 LGHNA and CDR2 YSLEER. The CDR3 runs 15 residues.

This clonotype came up many times. For the CDR3, the DNA is TGTGCCAGCCCCGGGACTCAAACCTACAATGAGCAGTTCTTC. Translated: CASPGTQTYNEQFF. This chain connects TRBV2 to TRBJ2-1, with a tentative D call TRBD2 (6 bases). Trimming removed 8 bases at V and 2 bases at J, with 13 bases between. CDR3 length: 14 amino acids. Per the germline V gene, CDR1 is SNHLY and CDR2 is FYNNEI.

The genes are TRBV12-3 or TRBV12-4 and TRBJ2-5; 7 bases agree with TRBD2. V lost 3 bases and J lost 2; bases outside the gene matches: 3. This CDR3 has 14 amino acids. Written as DNA, the CDR3 is TGTGCCAGCAGTTTTGGTAGCGGGCAAGAGACCCAGTACTTC. Amino acids: CASSFGSGQETQYF.

In this sample, this clonotype turned up a few times. The genes are TRBV9 and TRBJ2-3; D possibly corresponds to TRBD2 (7 bases). CDR1 and CDR2 from the germline V gene are SGDLS and YYNGEE. The CDR3 has 13 amino acids. Trimming removed 2 bases at V and 7 bases at J, with 11 bases between. The CDR3 region has the DNA TGTGCCAGCAGCGTGGGGGGGCCAAATACGCAGTATTTT. It is translated as CASSVGGPNTQYF.

This chain uses TRBV5-1 with TRBJ1-2, with 10 bases that match TRBD1. V lost 3 bases, J lost 3 bases, and 5 bases stayed unmatched. The CDR3 consists of 15 residues. Germline V gene data show CDR1 as SGHRS and CDR2 as YFSETQ. The CDR3 sequence is CASSWGDRGDYGYTF. In DNA form, the CDR3 reads TGCGCCAGCAGCTGGGGGGACAGGGGAGACTATGGCTACACCTTC.

This clonotype came up many times. The V gene is TRBV27, the J gene TRBJ2-1; D unclear. Per the germline V gene, CDR1 is MNHEY and CDR2 is SMNVEV (reference sequence). This CDR3 comprises 14 residues. Trimming left V 9 bases short and J 0 bases short, with 12 bases between. CDR3: CASRLVSSYNEQFF. The CDR3 region has the DNA TGTGCCAGTCGACTGGTAAGCTCCTACAATGAGCAGTTCTTC.

This sequence joins TRBV7-9 and TRBJ2-7, with 7 positions matching TRBD1. The germline gives CDR1 SEHNR, CDR2 FQNEAQ (reference sequence). The CDR3 is made up of 14 amino acids. The V and J ends lost 5 bases and 2 bases, in that order; junction bases with no gene match: 6. Written as DNA, the CDR3 is TGTGCCAGCAGCAAACCAACAGGGGCCTACGAGCAGTACTTC. This translates into CASSKPTGAYEQYF.